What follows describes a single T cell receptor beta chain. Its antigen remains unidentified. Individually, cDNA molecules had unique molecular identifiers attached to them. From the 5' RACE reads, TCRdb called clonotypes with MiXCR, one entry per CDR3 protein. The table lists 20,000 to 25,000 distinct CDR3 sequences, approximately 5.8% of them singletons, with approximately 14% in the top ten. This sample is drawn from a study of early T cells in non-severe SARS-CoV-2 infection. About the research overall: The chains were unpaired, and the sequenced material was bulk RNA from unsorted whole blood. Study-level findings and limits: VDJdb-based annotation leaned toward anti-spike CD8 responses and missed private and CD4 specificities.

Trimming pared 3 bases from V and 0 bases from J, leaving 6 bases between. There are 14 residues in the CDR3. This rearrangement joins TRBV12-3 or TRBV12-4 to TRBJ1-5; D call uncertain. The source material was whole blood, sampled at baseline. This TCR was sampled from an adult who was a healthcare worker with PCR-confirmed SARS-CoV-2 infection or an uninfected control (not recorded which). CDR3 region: CASSLDNSNQPQHF. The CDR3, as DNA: TGTGCCAGCAGTTTGGATAATAGCAATCAGCCCCAGCATTTT.